Listed below are T cell receptor beta chains from one sample, sequenced in a study of shared clonotypes between healthy human individuals. Method: immunoSEQ multiplex PCR; TCRdb's copy keeps in-frame clones and lacks some. The data show roughly 680,000 clones, 55% to 80% seen once. The sequenced sample consisted of memory CD4+ T cells sorted from blood. Every receptor here comes from a woman between 25 and 40 years old in good health. Each CDR3 is given with its conserved first and last residue. The D gene is left open where the match is weak. The size field is filled for only some rows; it gives once, few, many or a size class.

J gene: TRBJ2-3
clone size: once
V gene: TRBV9
D gene: TRBD2
CDR3 protein: CASSLTSGPTDTQYF
CDR3 DNA: TGTGCCAGCAGCCTAACTAGCGGCCCCACAGATACGCAGTATTTT

J gene: TRBJ2-7
clone size: NA
V gene: TRBV7-2
D gene: NA
CDR3 protein: CASSLAQGREQYF
CDR3 DNA: TGTGCCAGCAGCTTAGCTCAGGGGCGAGAGCAGTACTTC

J gene: TRBJ2-7
clone size: NA
V gene: TRBV5-1
D gene: NA
CDR3 protein: CASSQSSASDEQYF
CDR3 DNA: TGCGCCAGCAGCCAGAGTAGCGCCAGCGACGAGCAGTACTTC

J gene: TRBJ1-2
clone size: NA
V gene: TRBV5-6
D gene: NA
CDR3 protein: CASSFLGGNQGYTF
CDR3 DNA: TGTGCCAGCAGTTTTCTCGGGGGTAATCAAGGCTACACCTTC

J gene: TRBJ1-5
clone size: NA
V gene: TRBV28
D gene: NA
CDR3 protein: CASSLGDTSNQPQHF
CDR3 DNA: TGTGCCAGCAGCTTAGGGGATACTAGCAATCAGCCCCAGCATTTT

J gene: TRBJ2-5
clone size: NA
V gene: TRBV28
D gene: TRBD1
CDR3 protein: CASSSILGTGETQYF
CDR3 DNA: TGTGCCAGCAGTTCCATCCTTGGGACAGGGGAGACCCAGTACTTC

J gene: TRBJ2-7
clone size: NA
V gene: TRBV28
D gene: NA
CDR3 protein: CASSLNSKQYF
CDR3 DNA: TGTGCCAGCAGTTTAAACAGTAAGCAGTACTTC

J gene: TRBJ2-3
clone size: NA
V gene: TRBV19
D gene: TRBD1
CDR3 protein: CASSPRSDRGLTDTQYF
CDR3 DNA: TGTGCCAGTAGTCCCCGTTCGGACAGGGGGCTCACAGATACGCAGTATTTT

J gene: TRBJ1-1
clone size: NA
V gene: TRBV18
D gene: TRBD1
CDR3 protein: CASSPRGQGPMNTEAFF
CDR3 DNA: TGTGCCAGCTCACCAAGGGGACAGGGGCCCATGAACACTGAAGCTTTCTTT

J gene: TRBJ2-3
clone size: NA
V gene: TRBV15
D gene: TRBD2
CDR3 protein: CATSREKTSGLAGTQYF
CDR3 DNA: TGTGCCACCAGCAGAGAAAAGACTAGCGGGCTGGCAGGTACGCAGTATTTT

J gene: TRBJ2-1
clone size: NA
V gene: TRBV10-3
D gene: NA
CDR3 protein: CAISGGRGPYNEQFF
CDR3 DNA: TGTGCCATCAGCGGGGGGAGGGGGCCCTACAATGAGCAGTTCTTC

J gene: TRBJ2-5
clone size: NA
V gene: TRBV5-1
D gene: TRBD2
CDR3 protein: CASSLGLREEETQYF
CDR3 DNA: TGCGCCAGCAGCTTGGGGTTGCGGGAGGAAGAGACCCAGTACTTC

J gene: TRBJ1-4
clone size: few
V gene: TRBV14
D gene: NA
CDR3 protein: CASSQGLDGGVSTNEKLFF
CDR3 DNA: TGTGCCAGCAGCCAAGGGTTGGACGGAGGTGTTTCAACTAATGAAAAACTGTTTTTT

J gene: TRBJ2-3
clone size: NA
V gene: TRBV7-8
D gene: TRBD2
CDR3 protein: CASRSLAGGDTQYF
CDR3 DNA: TGTGCCAGCAGAAGCTTAGCGGGGGGGGATACGCAGTATTTT

J gene: TRBJ1-1
clone size: NA
V gene: TRBV6-6
D gene: TRBD1
CDR3 protein: CASSSQGFEAFF
CDR3 DNA: TGTGCCAGCAGTTCACAGGGGTTTGAAGCTTTCTTT

J gene: TRBJ1-5
clone size: NA
V gene: TRBV6-1
D gene: TRBD1
CDR3 protein: CASSELQGATKVNQPQHF
CDR3 DNA: TGTGCCAGCAGTGAGTTGCAGGGGGCCACCAAGGTGAATCAGCCCCAGCATTTT

J gene: TRBJ2-1
clone size: NA
V gene: TRBV29-1
D gene: TRBD2
CDR3 protein: CSVLSGNDEQFF
CDR3 DNA: TGCAGCGTCCTTAGCGGGAACGATGAGCAGTTCTTC

J gene: TRBJ2-1
clone size: NA
V gene: TRBV7-2
D gene: TRBD1
CDR3 protein: CASSLSSAPGTVNNEQFF
CDR3 DNA: TGTGCCAGCAGCCTGAGTTCGGCCCCCGGGACAGTTAACAATGAGCAGTTCTTC

J gene: TRBJ2-5
clone size: NA
V gene: TRBV5-1
D gene: TRBD2
CDR3 protein: CASSLGSGREETQYF
CDR3 DNA: TGCGCCAGCAGCTTGGGAAGCGGGAGGGAAGAGACCCAGTACTTC

J gene: TRBJ2-2
clone size: NA
V gene: TRBV19
D gene: NA
CDR3 protein: CASSGRQGNTGELFF
CDR3 DNA: TGTGCCAGTAGCGGGCGGCAGGGGAACACCGGGGAGCTGTTTTTT

J gene: TRBJ2-7
clone size: many
V gene: TRBV5-1
D gene: TRBD1
CDR3 protein: CASSSGTEGAEQYF
CDR3 DNA: TGCGCCAGCAGCTCCGGGACAGAAGGAGCCGAGCAGTACTTC

J gene: TRBJ1-5
clone size: NA
V gene: TRBV6-1
D gene: NA
CDR3 protein: CASSKGQASNQPQHF
CDR3 DNA: TGTGCCAGTTCAAAGGGACAAGCTAGCAATCAGCCCCAGCATTTT

J gene: TRBJ1-2
clone size: NA
V gene: TRBV20-1
D gene: NA
CDR3 protein: CSAQLGYGYTF
CDR3 DNA: TGCAGTGCCCAGTTAGGCTATGGCTACACCTTC

J gene: TRBJ1-1
clone size: NA
V gene: TRBV5-1
D gene: NA
CDR3 protein: CASSPGLNTEAFF
CDR3 DNA: TGCGCCAGCAGCCCCGGGTTGAACACTGAAGCTTTCTTT

J gene: TRBJ1-5
clone size: few
V gene: TRBV27
D gene: NA
CDR3 protein: CASSFYPGQPQHF
CDR3 DNA: TGTGCCAGCAGTTTCTACCCCGGTCAGCCCCAGCATTTT

J gene: TRBJ2-1
clone size: NA
V gene: TRBV5-6
D gene: NA
CDR3 protein: CASSLPGSSPVEQFF
CDR3 DNA: TGTGCCAGCAGCTTGCCCGGCAGTAGCCCCGTCGAGCAGTTCTTC

J gene: TRBJ2-1
clone size: NA
V gene: TRBV4-1
D gene: NA
CDR3 protein: CASSQGGRGSYNEQFF
CDR3 DNA: TGCGCCAGCAGCCAAGGCGGGCGGGGCTCCTACAATGAGCAGTTCTTC

J gene: TRBJ2-2
clone size: NA
V gene: TRBV18
D gene: NA
CDR3 protein: CASSPPEGFVTGELFF
CDR3 DNA: TGTGCCAGCTCACCACCCGAGGGGTTTGTCACCGGGGAGCTGTTTTTT

J gene: TRBJ2-1
clone size: NA
V gene: TRBV7-9
D gene: TRBD2
CDR3 protein: CASSLGGSGREQFF
CDR3 DNA: TGTGCCAGCAGCTTAGGGGGTAGCGGGAGGGAGCAGTTCTTC

J gene: TRBJ2-4
clone size: NA
V gene: TRBV28
D gene: NA
CDR3 protein: CATRNPPAAPAKNIQYF
CDR3 DNA: TGTGCCACCCGAAATCCTCCGGCGGCTCCAGCCAAAAACATTCAGTACTTC

J gene: TRBJ1-2
clone size: NA
V gene: TRBV5-4
D gene: NA
CDR3 protein: CASSFGQHYGYTF
CDR3 DNA: TGTGCCAGCAGCTTCGGACAGCACTATGGCTACACCTTC

J gene: TRBJ2-7
clone size: NA
V gene: TRBV19
D gene: NA
CDR3 protein: CASSIILGGEQYF
CDR3 DNA: TGTGCCAGTAGTATCATATTAGGAGGCGAGCAGTACTTC

J gene: TRBJ2-7
clone size: NA
V gene: TRBV28
D gene: NA
CDR3 protein: CASSSTGMGIWSEQYF
CDR3 DNA: TGTGCCAGCAGTTCTACAGGGATGGGTATTTGGAGCGAGCAGTACTTC

J gene: TRBJ2-7
clone size: NA
V gene: TRBV2
D gene: NA
CDR3 protein: CASSLEGGGTYEQYF
CDR3 DNA: TGTGCCAGCAGCTTAGAAGGCGGAGGGACCTACGAGCAGTACTTC

J gene: TRBJ2-2
clone size: NA
V gene: TRBV7-8
D gene: TRBD1
CDR3 protein: CASSLGLRGQRTGELFF
CDR3 DNA: TGTGCCAGCAGCTTAGGACTCAGGGGACAGAGGACCGGGGAGCTGTTTTTT

J gene: TRBJ1-2
clone size: many
V gene: TRBV14
D gene: NA
CDR3 protein: CASSPLGAGVMGYTF
CDR3 DNA: TGTGCCAGCAGCCCCCTGGGGGCAGGGGTGATGGGCTACACCTTC

J gene: TRBJ2-7
clone size: NA
V gene: TRBV5-8
D gene: NA
CDR3 protein: CASSLVLASTEQYF
CDR3 DNA: TGTGCCAGCAGCTTAGTGTTGGCTAGCACCGAGCAGTACTTC

J gene: TRBJ2-3
clone size: NA
V gene: TRBV19
D gene: TRBD2
CDR3 protein: CASTSGSAVGDTQYF
CDR3 DNA: TGTGCCAGCACTAGCGGGAGCGCCGTCGGGGATACGCAGTATTTT

J gene: TRBJ2-7
clone size: NA
V gene: TRBV19
D gene: NA
CDR3 protein: CASSTQGDGRDYEQYF
CDR3 DNA: TGTGCCAGTAGTACTCAGGGAGACGGTCGAGACTACGAGCAGTACTTC

J gene: TRBJ1-1
clone size: NA
V gene: TRBV7-8
D gene: TRBD1
CDR3 protein: CASSLEGARTEAFF
CDR3 DNA: TGTGCCAGCAGCTTAGAGGGGGCGCGGACTGAAGCTTTCTTT

J gene: TRBJ1-5
clone size: NA
V gene: TRBV6-5
D gene: NA
CDR3 protein: CASSYLGISNQPQHF
CDR3 DNA: TGTGCCAGCAGTTACCTAGGGATAAGCAATCAGCCCCAGCATTTT

J gene: TRBJ2-7
clone size: NA
V gene: TRBV5-4
D gene: TRBD1
CDR3 protein: CASSRGQGTYEQYF
CDR3 DNA: TGTGCCAGCAGCAGGGGACAGGGAACCTACGAGCAGTACTTC

J gene: TRBJ2-2
clone size: NA
V gene: TRBV2
D gene: NA
CDR3 protein: CASSRQNTGELFF
CDR3 DNA: TGTGCCAGCAGTCGACAAAACACCGGGGAGCTGTTTTTT

J gene: TRBJ2-3
clone size: NA
V gene: TRBV7-9
D gene: NA
CDR3 protein: CASSLGVVGDTQYF
CDR3 DNA: TGTGCCAGCAGCTTAGGCGTGGTAGGGGATACGCAGTATTTT

J gene: TRBJ2-5
clone size: NA
V gene: TRBV5-1
D gene: TRBD2
CDR3 protein: CASSPGLGMETQYF
CDR3 DNA: TGCGCCAGCAGCCCGGGACTAGGGATGGAGACCCAGTACTTC

J gene: TRBJ1-2
clone size: NA
V gene: TRBV19
D gene: TRBD1
CDR3 protein: CASTKGTTGNYGYTF
CDR3 DNA: TGTGCCAGCACCAAGGGGACGACAGGGAACTATGGCTACACCTTC

J gene: TRBJ2-7
clone size: NA
V gene: TRBV5-5
D gene: NA
CDR3 protein: CASSGTGTEQYF
CDR3 DNA: TGTGCCAGCAGCGGAACCGGGACAGAGCAGTACTTC

J gene: TRBJ2-7
clone size: NA
V gene: TRBV2
D gene: NA
CDR3 protein: CASSESTTREWEQYF
CDR3 DNA: TGTGCCAGCAGTGAATCCACCACTAGAGAGTGGGAGCAGTACTTC

J gene: TRBJ1-5
clone size: NA
V gene: TRBV30
D gene: TRBD1
CDR3 protein: CAWNLGTGNQPQHF
CDR3 DNA: TGTGCCTGGAACCTTGGGACAGGAAATCAGCCCCAGCATTTT